The present T cell receptor (beta chain) was sequenced within a study of beta chain features in type 1 diabetes. The sample holds a few counts of this clone. Antigen unknown. cDNA synthesis used the whole RNA isolate, giving expressed TCRB sequences. Sequencing was performed with immunoSEQ multiplex PCR; in TCRdb, only in-frame clones are kept and a portion is missing. Here the sample spans hundreds of thousands of clones, 13% being singletons. Overall study findings and caveats: Type 1 diabetes patients had moderately but significantly shorter TCRB CDR3s in all four CD4+ subsets.

The CDR3 contains 18 residues. Trimming pared 5 bases from V and 1 base from J, leaving 18 bases between. Per germline, CDR1 SEHNR and CDR2 FQNEAQ (reference sequence). Sequencing was done on a sample of naive CD4+ T cells from blood. This TCR came from a young man with type 1 diabetes. The chain links TRBV7-9 to TRBJ1-6, with a tentative D call TRBD1 (6 bases). CDR3 bases: TGTGCCAGCAGCCAAACCGGGACACCTCGATCCTATAATTCACCCCTCCACTTT. Residues: CASSQTGTPRSYNSPLHF.